The rows below give T cell receptor beta chains drawn from one sample of a study of identical twins. TCRdb redid the calling of the 5' RACE reads with MiXCR, one entry per CDR3 protein. This sample yields 400,000 to 550,000 distinct CDR3 sequences, of which 22% are seen a single time; roughly 0.91% belongs to the top ten. A further study also used this sample, focusing on T cells expressing NK-cell markers.

The sequenced sample consisted of CD4+ T cells sorted from blood. Receptors originate from a woman younger than 35 in good health. CDR3s include the opening cysteine and the closing phenylalanine or tryptophan. D genes are given only for firm matches. Some rows mark clone size as missing; the rest say once, few, many or name a class of expanded clone.

abundance	j_gene	v_gene	d_gene	CDR3nt	CDR3aa
NA	TRBJ2-5	TRBV5-1	NA	TGCGCCAGCAGCTCCCCGGACGGGGCCGCGGGGACCCAGTACTTC	CASSSPDGAAGTQYF
NA	TRBJ2-3	TRBV11-3	NA	TGTGCCAGCAGCCGAAGCTTCGGGGGCGCAGATACGCAGTATTTT	CASSRSFGGADTQYF
NA	TRBJ2-7	TRBV7-9	NA	TGTGCCAGCAGCTTATCTACAGGCTACTACGAGCAGTACTTC	CASSLSTGYYEQYF
NA	TRBJ1-2	TRBV20-1	NA	TGCAGTGCTAGAGACTTCCGAGGGGGGGACTATGGCTACACCTTC	CSARDFRGGDYGYTF
few	TRBJ1-1	TRBV20-1	NA	TGCAGTGCTAGTCCGGCAGGGGATACTGAAGCTTTCTTT	CSASPAGDTEAFF
NA	TRBJ2-1	TRBV9	NA	TGTGCCAGCAGCGTTAGGGGGGGGCTCAATGAGCAGTTCTTC	CASSVRGGLNEQFF
many	TRBJ2-3	TRBV12-3/TRBV12-4	TRBD1	TGTGCCAGCAGTCGGGAAACAGGGGCTACGCAGTATTTT	CASSRETGATQYF
NA	TRBJ2-3	TRBV11-2	NA	TGTGCCAGCACCCCCGGACCTAGCACAGATACGCAGTATTTT	CASTPGPSTDTQYF
NA	TRBJ2-1	TRBV6-5	NA	TGTGCCAGCAGTTCCCCTTTGGCGGGACTTTACAATGAGCAGTTCTTC	CASSSPLAGLYNEQFF
few	TRBJ1-1	TRBV5-1	TRBD1	TGCGCCAGCAGGTCGGGACAGGGGTTTGGCACTGAAGCTTTCTTT	CASRSGQGFGTEAFF
NA	TRBJ1-2	TRBV12-3/TRBV12-4	NA	TGTGCCAGCCTAACCGGGGGATATGGCTACACCTTC	CASLTGGYGYTF
many	TRBJ2-1	TRBV5-1	TRBD2	TGCGCCAGCAGCTCCGGGGGGGACAATGAGCAGTTCTTC	CASSSGGDNEQFF
NA	TRBJ2-7	TRBV4-2	NA	TGTGCCAGCAGCCAAGAGGGCAGCGGGTCCTCCGGCGAGCAGTACTTC	CASSQEGSGSSGEQYF
few	TRBJ2-1	TRBV11-2	TRBD2	TGTGCCAGCAGCTTACGGGGACTAATTTACAATGAGCAGTTCTTC	CASSLRGLIYNEQFF
many	TRBJ2-7	TRBV10-3	NA	TGTGCCATCAGCCGGTCGGGGGAGCAGTACTTC	CAISRSGEQYF
few	TRBJ2-1	TRBV6-5	NA	TGTGCCAGCAGTTACTCCCGCAGGGGGGGTAATGAGCAGTTCTTC	CASSYSRRGGNEQFF
NA	TRBJ2-5	TRBV29-1	NA	TGCAGCACCCGACGGGGCCACCAAGAGACCCAGTACTTC	CSTRRGHQETQYF
few	TRBJ1-6	TRBV20-1	NA	TGCAGTGCTATGGTCCCGAGCTCCTATAATTCACCCCTCCACTTT	CSAMVPSSYNSPLHF
NA	TRBJ1-5	TRBV12-3/TRBV12-4	NA	TGTGCCAGCACAACGGGGGGGCCCCAGCATTTT	CASTTGGPQHF
NA	TRBJ1-2	TRBV6-2/TRBV6-3	TRBD1	TGTGCCAGCAGTTACGGTGACAGGGCCTTCTATGGCTACACCTTC	CASSYGDRAFYGYTF
NA	TRBJ2-1	TRBV20-1	NA	TGCAGTGCTAGTCGTCGCAATGAGCAGTTCTTC	CSASRRNEQFF
NA	TRBJ2-2	TRBV12-3/TRBV12-4	TRBD1	TGTGCCAGCAGTCCCTGGGACAGGGTAACCGGGGAGCTGTTTTTT	CASSPWDRVTGELFF
few	TRBJ2-5	TRBV7-2	NA	TGTGCCAGCAGCTTGGGTGACAGAAGCTCAGGGAAGACCCAGTACTTC	CASSLGDRSSGKTQYF
few	TRBJ2-5	TRBV6-2/TRBV6-3	NA	TGTGCCAGCAGTTACTCGAGTAACGGGACCCGGTGGGAGACCCAGTACTTC	CASSYSSNGTRWETQYF
NA	TRBJ2-1	TRBV5-1	NA	TGCGCCAGCCCCCAGAACACTAGGAACAATGAGCAGTTCTTC	CASPQNTRNNEQFF
NA	TRBJ1-6	TRBV11-2	TRBD1	TGTGCCAGCAGTTCCAGGGGGTTACAGCTAGAACCCCTCCACTTT	CASSSRGLQLEPLHF
NA	TRBJ2-5	TRBV20-1	NA	TGCAGTGCTAGAGGGGACGGGGAGACCCAGTACTTC	CSARGDGETQYF
NA	TRBJ2-7	TRBV6-2/TRBV6-3	NA	TGTGCCAGCAGTTCCACTCACCGGGAGCAGTACTTC	CASSSTHREQYF
NA	TRBJ2-7	TRBV20-1	TRBD2	TGCAGTGCCTTGGGACTAGCGGGAAGACAGAGCTCCTACGAGCAGTACTTC	CSALGLAGRQSSYEQYF